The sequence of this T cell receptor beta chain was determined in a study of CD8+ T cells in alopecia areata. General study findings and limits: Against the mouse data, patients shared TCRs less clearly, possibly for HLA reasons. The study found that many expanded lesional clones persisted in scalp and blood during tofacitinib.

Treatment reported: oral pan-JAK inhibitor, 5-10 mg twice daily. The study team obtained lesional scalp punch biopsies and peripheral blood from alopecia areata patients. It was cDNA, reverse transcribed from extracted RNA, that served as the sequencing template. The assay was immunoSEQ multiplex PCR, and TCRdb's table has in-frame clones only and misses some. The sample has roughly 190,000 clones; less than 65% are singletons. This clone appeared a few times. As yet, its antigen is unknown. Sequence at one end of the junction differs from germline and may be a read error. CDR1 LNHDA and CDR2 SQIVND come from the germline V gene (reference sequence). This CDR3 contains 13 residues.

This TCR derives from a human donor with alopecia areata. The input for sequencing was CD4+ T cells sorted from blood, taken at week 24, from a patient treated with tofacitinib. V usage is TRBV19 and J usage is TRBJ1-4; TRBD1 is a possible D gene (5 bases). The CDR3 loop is CASSPGPNGKLFF. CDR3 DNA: TGTGCCAGTAGTCCGGGACCGAATGGAAAACTGTTTTTT.